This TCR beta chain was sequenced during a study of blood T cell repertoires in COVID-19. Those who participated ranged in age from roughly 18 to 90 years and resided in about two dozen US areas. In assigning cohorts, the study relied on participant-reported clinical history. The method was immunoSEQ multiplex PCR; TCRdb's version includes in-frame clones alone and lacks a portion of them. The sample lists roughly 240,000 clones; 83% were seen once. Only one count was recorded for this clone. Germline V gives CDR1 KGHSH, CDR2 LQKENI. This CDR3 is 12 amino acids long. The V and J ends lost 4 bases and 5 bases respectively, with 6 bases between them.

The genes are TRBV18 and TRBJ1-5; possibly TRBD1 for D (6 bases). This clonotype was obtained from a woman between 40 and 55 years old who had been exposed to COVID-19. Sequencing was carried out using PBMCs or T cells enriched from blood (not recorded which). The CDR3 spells CASSRQDQPQHF. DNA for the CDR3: TGTGCCAGCTCACGACAGGATCAGCCCCAGCATTTT.